The rows below give T cell receptor beta chains drawn from one sample of a study of T cell responses to AZD1222 COVID-19 vaccine. Clones were sequenced by immunoSEQ multiplex PCR, and TCRdb holds only the in-frame ones, with some missing. The repertoire holds tens of thousands of clones, with 90% to 95% as singletons. This material consisted of peripheral blood, taken on day 0 of AZD1222 vaccination. The receptors derive from an adult in good health. The CDR3 runs from the conserved cysteine through the conserved F or W. The D gene is left open where the match is weak. Clone size is stated in some rows and not others, as once, few, many or a class when expanded.

d_gene: -
j_gene: TRBJ2-2
abundance: -
len: 14
v_gene: TRBV9
CDR3nt: TGTGCCAGCAGCGTAGAGTCCTACCCCGGGGAGCTGTTTTTT
CDR3aa: CASSVESYPGELFF

d_gene: -
j_gene: TRBJ2-1
abundance: once
len: 15
v_gene: TRBV7-2
CDR3nt: TGTGCCAGCAGCTTAGCTTGGAGTAGCAGGAATGAGCAGTTCTTC
CDR3aa: CASSLAWSSRNEQFF

d_gene: -
j_gene: TRBJ1-1
abundance: -
len: 15
v_gene: TRBV27
CDR3nt: TGTGCCAGCAGTTTTCGTTGGGGGAAGGGTACTGAAGCTTTCTTT
CDR3aa: CASSFRWGKGTEAFF

d_gene: TRBD2
j_gene: TRBJ2-7
abundance: -
len: 15
v_gene: TRBV5-6
CDR3nt: TGTGCCAGCAGCTTGTCGGGCTCCGGGGGGTACGAGCAGTACTTC
CDR3aa: CASSLSGSGGYEQYF

d_gene: -
j_gene: TRBJ1-4
abundance: once
len: 13
v_gene: TRBV19
CDR3nt: TGTGCCAGTAGTGGGGATGGTAATGAAAAACTGTTTTTT
CDR3aa: CASSGDGNEKLFF

d_gene: TRBD1
j_gene: TRBJ1-3
abundance: -
len: 13
v_gene: TRBV13
CDR3nt: TGTGCCAGCAGTGGGGACAGGGGTAACACCATATATTTT
CDR3aa: CASSGDRGNTIYF

d_gene: -
j_gene: TRBJ2-2
abundance: -
len: 19
v_gene: TRBV15
CDR3nt: TGTGCCACCAGCAGAGAGCAGTTCCACAATCCCGCGTACACCGGGGAGCTGTTTTTT
CDR3aa: CATSREQFHNPAYTGELFF

d_gene: -
j_gene: TRBJ1-1
abundance: once
len: 14
v_gene: TRBV3-1/TRBV3-2
CDR3nt: TGTGCCAGCAGCCGAAAACCCCAGAACACTGAAGCTTTCTTT
CDR3aa: CASSRKPQNTEAFF

d_gene: TRBD1
j_gene: TRBJ1-4
abundance: -
len: 15
v_gene: TRBV7-3
CDR3nt: TGTGCCAGCAGCCCAAAACAGGGGGAGGGTGAAAAACTGTTTTTT
CDR3aa: CASSPKQGEGEKLFF

d_gene: -
j_gene: TRBJ1-2
abundance: -
len: 14
v_gene: TRBV28
CDR3nt: TGTGCCAGCAGCTCCAACCCGGGAGGCCGGGGCTACACCTTC
CDR3aa: CASSSNPGGRGYTF

d_gene: -
j_gene: TRBJ2-3
abundance: -
len: 12
v_gene: TRBV7-2
CDR3nt: TGTGCCAGCAGCTTCTGGGCGGATACGCAGTATTTT
CDR3aa: CASSFWADTQYF

d_gene: TRBD2
j_gene: TRBJ2-7
abundance: -
len: 15
v_gene: TRBV5-1
CDR3nt: TGCGCCAGCAGCTTGCGGTCTAGCGGGGGCTACGAGCAGTACTTC
CDR3aa: CASSLRSSGGYEQYF

d_gene: TRBD1
j_gene: TRBJ2-5
abundance: -
len: 13
v_gene: TRBV12-3/TRBV12-4
CDR3nt: TGTGCCAGCAGTGGACAGGGGCAAGAGACCCAGTACTTC
CDR3aa: CASSGQGQETQYF

d_gene: TRBD1
j_gene: TRBJ2-3
abundance: -
len: 17
v_gene: TRBV5-4
CDR3nt: TGTGCCAGCACCGACCGATGGGCAGGGGGCAAAACAGATACGCAGTATTTT
CDR3aa: CASTDRWAGGKTDTQYF

d_gene: -
j_gene: TRBJ1-5
abundance: -
len: 14
v_gene: TRBV5-1
CDR3nt: TGCGCCAGCAGCGCCCTCCCCGGCAATCAGCCCCAGCATTTT
CDR3aa: CASSALPGNQPQHF

d_gene: -
j_gene: TRBJ1-6
abundance: -
len: 16
v_gene: TRBV7-2
CDR3nt: TGTGCCAGCAGCGCCCGACAGATTACCTATAATTCACCCCTCCACTTT
CDR3aa: CASSARQITYNSPLHF

d_gene: -
j_gene: TRBJ2-5
abundance: -
len: 13
v_gene: TRBV6-5
CDR3nt: TGTGCCAGCAGTTACGTAGGACAAGAGACCCAGTACTTC
CDR3aa: CASSYVGQETQYF

d_gene: TRBD2
j_gene: TRBJ2-3
abundance: once
len: 15
v_gene: TRBV7-8
CDR3nt: TGTGCCAGCAGCTCCCCGGGACTAGTTAAAGATACGCAGTATTTT
CDR3aa: CASSSPGLVKDTQYF

d_gene: TRBD2
j_gene: TRBJ2-7
abundance: -
len: 14
v_gene: TRBV28
CDR3nt: TGTGCCAGCAGTTTGGGAGGGGTCTCCTACGAGCAGTACTTC
CDR3aa: CASSLGGVSYEQYF

d_gene: -
j_gene: TRBJ1-1
abundance: -
len: 10
v_gene: TRBV20-1
CDR3nt: TGCAGTGCTAGAGATTCCTCAGCTTTCTTT
CDR3aa: CSARDSSAFF

d_gene: TRBD2
j_gene: TRBJ2-3
abundance: -
len: 17
v_gene: TRBV28
CDR3nt: TGTGCCAGCAGGAAACGGGCCTTAGCGGGGCGCACAGATACGCAGTATTTT
CDR3aa: CASRKRALAGRTDTQYF

d_gene: -
j_gene: TRBJ1-5
abundance: -
len: 16
v_gene: TRBV6-1
CDR3nt: TGTGCCAGCAGTGAAGCGCAGGGGACACGGGATCAGCCCCAGCATTTT
CDR3aa: CASSEAQGTRDQPQHF

d_gene: -
j_gene: TRBJ1-1
abundance: -
len: 14
v_gene: TRBV19
CDR3nt: TGTGCCAGTAGTATACCCCTGGGAGGCACTGAAGCTTTCTTT
CDR3aa: CASSIPLGGTEAFF

d_gene: -
j_gene: TRBJ1-5
abundance: -
len: 16
v_gene: TRBV4-1
CDR3nt: TGCGCCAGCAGCCAAGAGAGTGGACGGAGCAATCAGCCCCAGCATTTT
CDR3aa: CASSQESGRSNQPQHF

d_gene: TRBD1
j_gene: TRBJ1-2
abundance: -
len: 13
v_gene: TRBV27
CDR3nt: TGTGCCAGCAGCTCACAGGGGTGGTATGGCTACACCTTC
CDR3aa: CASSSQGWYGYTF

d_gene: TRBD1
j_gene: TRBJ1-2
abundance: -
len: 14
v_gene: TRBV2
CDR3nt: TGTGCCACCAGAAGGGTAGGGGGCGACTATGGCTACACCTTC
CDR3aa: CATRRVGGDYGYTF

d_gene: TRBD2
j_gene: TRBJ2-3
abundance: medium-sized
len: 16
v_gene: TRBV11-3
CDR3nt: TGTGCCAGCAGCTGGACTAGCGGGGGGTCCGGAGATACGCAGTATTTT
CDR3aa: CASSWTSGGSGDTQYF

d_gene: TRBD2
j_gene: TRBJ2-1
abundance: -
len: 12
v_gene: TRBV7-2
CDR3nt: TGTGCCAGCAGAGACTCCGGGACTAGGGAGTTCTTC
CDR3aa: CASRDSGTREFF

d_gene: -
j_gene: TRBJ1-1
abundance: -
len: 13
v_gene: TRBV11-2
CDR3nt: TGTGCCAGCAGCTTTGCAGAGAACACTGAAGCTTTCTTT
CDR3aa: CASSFAENTEAFF

d_gene: TRBD2
j_gene: TRBJ2-1
abundance: -
len: 17
v_gene: TRBV18
CDR3nt: TGTGCCAGCTCACCACCATCTCTAGCGGGGGGCTACAATGAGCAGTTCTTC
CDR3aa: CASSPPSLAGGYNEQFF

d_gene: -
j_gene: TRBJ2-2
abundance: -
len: 14
v_gene: TRBV3-1/TRBV3-2
CDR3nt: TGTGCCAGCAGCCAAGACTCGGCTTCCGGGGAGCTGTTTTTT
CDR3aa: CASSQDSASGELFF

d_gene: TRBD2
j_gene: TRBJ2-1
abundance: -
len: 19
v_gene: TRBV5-1
CDR3nt: TGCGCCAGCAGCTTGGTTCCCAGCGGGGGGACAATCTCCTACAATGAGCAGTTCTTC
CDR3aa: CASSLVPSGGTISYNEQFF

d_gene: TRBD1
j_gene: TRBJ1-4
abundance: -
len: 14
v_gene: TRBV7-9
CDR3nt: TGTGCCAGCAGCTTATCCAGGGGGAATGAAAAACTGTTTTTT
CDR3aa: CASSLSRGNEKLFF

d_gene: -
j_gene: TRBJ1-1
abundance: -
len: 15
v_gene: TRBV15
CDR3nt: TGTGCCACCAGCAGAGTGGGGCAGAGGAACACTGAAGCTTTCTTT
CDR3aa: CATSRVGQRNTEAFF

d_gene: -
j_gene: TRBJ2-1
abundance: -
len: 19
v_gene: TRBV4-3
CDR3nt: TGCGCCAGCAGCCAAGATTTAGGAGGCCCGGGAGCGGTTGAGGATGAGCAGTTCTTC
CDR3aa: CASSQDLGGPGAVEDEQFF

d_gene: TRBD1
j_gene: TRBJ1-1
abundance: -
len: 15
v_gene: TRBV7-9
CDR3nt: TGTGCCAGCAGCGTTTCGGGACAGGGGAACACTGAAGCTTTCTTT
CDR3aa: CASSVSGQGNTEAFF

d_gene: -
j_gene: TRBJ2-7
abundance: once
len: 13
v_gene: TRBV5-1
CDR3nt: TGCGCCAGCAGCGCCGGTGTCTCCTACGAGCAGTACTTC
CDR3aa: CASSAGVSYEQYF

d_gene: TRBD1
j_gene: TRBJ1-1
abundance: -
len: 17
v_gene: TRBV5-6
CDR3nt: TGTGCCAGCAGCCCGCTGCGGACAGGCTTGATGAACACTGAAGCTTTCTTT
CDR3aa: CASSPLRTGLMNTEAFF

d_gene: -
j_gene: TRBJ2-1
abundance: -
len: 12
v_gene: TRBV29-1
CDR3nt: TGCAGCGTTGAAACTACCTACAATGAGCAGTTCTTC
CDR3aa: CSVETTYNEQFF

d_gene: -
j_gene: TRBJ1-3
abundance: -
len: 13
v_gene: TRBV27
CDR3nt: TGTGCCAGCAGCAGTCTCTTCGGAGACACCATATATTTT
CDR3aa: CASSSLFGDTIYF

d_gene: -
j_gene: TRBJ1-5
abundance: -
len: 15
v_gene: TRBV5-1
CDR3nt: TGCGCCAGCAGCTTGGGACGGACCCTAGGGGAGCCCCAGCATTTT
CDR3aa: CASSLGRTLGEPQHF

d_gene: -
j_gene: TRBJ2-7
abundance: -
len: 14
v_gene: TRBV6-5
CDR3nt: TGTGCCAGCAGTTACGGCCAGGGATTTTACGAGCAGTACTTC
CDR3aa: CASSYGQGFYEQYF

d_gene: TRBD2
j_gene: TRBJ2-2
abundance: -
len: 16
v_gene: TRBV7-2
CDR3nt: TGTGCCAGCAGCCCCTATGCGGGGGGCCTCGGCGGGGAGCTGTTTTTT
CDR3aa: CASSPYAGGLGGELFF

d_gene: -
j_gene: TRBJ2-1
abundance: -
len: 12
v_gene: TRBV10-1
CDR3nt: TGCGCCAGCAGTGAGTCGTTAAATGAGCAGTTCTTC
CDR3aa: CASSESLNEQFF

d_gene: TRBD1
j_gene: TRBJ2-7
abundance: -
len: 15
v_gene: TRBV4-3
CDR3nt: TGCGCCAGCAGCCAAGACAGGGGGCCCTCCTACGAGCAGTACTTC
CDR3aa: CASSQDRGPSYEQYF

d_gene: -
j_gene: TRBJ2-2
abundance: -
len: 16
v_gene: TRBV5-6
CDR3nt: TGTGCCAGCAGCTTGCGCCAGGGAGGAAACACCGGGGAGCTGTTTTTT
CDR3aa: CASSLRQGGNTGELFF

d_gene: TRBD1
j_gene: TRBJ1-1
abundance: -
len: 15
v_gene: TRBV5-1
CDR3nt: TGCGCCAGCAGCTTGGAGGGACAGGGGCCCTATGGGGCTTTCTTT
CDR3aa: CASSLEGQGPYGAFF

d_gene: TRBD2
j_gene: TRBJ2-1
abundance: -
len: 15
v_gene: TRBV15
CDR3nt: TGTGCCACCAGCGGAGGACTAGCGGTTTTCCCCCGAGCGTTCTTC
CDR3aa: CATSGGLAVFPRAFF

d_gene: -
j_gene: TRBJ2-2
abundance: -
len: 13
v_gene: TRBV24-1
CDR3nt: TGTGCCACCAGTGATTTGGTGACCGGGGAGCTGTTTTTT
CDR3aa: CATSDLVTGELFF